A selection of T cell receptor beta chains follows, all from one sample in a study of human T cells and chemical hapten exposure. TCRdb ran MiXCR on the RACE reads and lists one entry per CDR3 protein. Here the sample spans around 300,000 distinct CDR3 sequences, roughly 7.7% being singletons. This sample comprised whole blood, obtained in connection with sensitization to the hapten diphenylcyclopropenone (DPC). These receptors originate from a young man with alopecia areata. Some clones in this sample may be carry-over from other donors' samples. CDR3s include the opening cysteine and the closing phenylalanine or tryptophan. D genes are given only for firm matches. Clone size is not always given. Where it is, it says once, few, many or a class for expanded clones.

len,d_gene,v_gene,abundance,j_gene,CDR3aa,CDR3nt
15,NA,TRBV11-2,few,TRBJ2-3,CASSPLGGGKDTQYF,TGTGCCAGCAGCCCACTGGGGGGGGGCAAAGATACGCAGTATTTT
14,TRBD1,TRBV18,few,TRBJ1-5,CASSPSGTGKPQHF,TGTGCCAGCTCACCCTCCGGGACAGGGAAGCCCCAGCATTTT
12,NA,TRBV20-1,few,TRBJ1-4,CSARYRNEKLFF,TGCAGTGCTAGGTATAGGAATGAAAAACTGTTTTTT
14,NA,TRBV7-2,few,TRBJ1-2,CASSPGQSLYGYTF,TGTGCCAGCAGCCCCGGACAGAGCCTCTATGGCTACACCTTC
16,NA,TRBV7-9,NA,TRBJ1-3,CASSFRAEYSGNTIYF,TGTGCCAGCAGCTTTCGGGCGGAGTACTCTGGAAACACCATATATTTT
14,TRBD1,TRBV28,NA,TRBJ1-1,CASGAGQGVTEAFF,TGTGCCAGCGGGGCCGGACAGGGGGTCACTGAAGCTTTCTTT
15,TRBD1,TRBV10-3,NA,TRBJ2-5,CAISEDRGSGETQYF,TGTGCCATCAGTGAGGACAGGGGTTCTGGAGAGACCCAGTACTTC
14,TRBD1,TRBV5-1,few,TRBJ1-2,CTSSLPGTGDGYTF,TGCACCAGCAGCTTGCCCGGGACAGGGGATGGCTACACCTTC
15,NA,TRBV12-3/TRBV12-4,few,TRBJ2-6,CASSNLDSGANVLTF,TGTGCCAGCTCTAATCTAGACTCTGGGGCCAACGTCCTGACTTTC
10,NA,TRBV29-1,NA,TRBJ2-3,CSAGVDTQYF,TGCAGCGCGGGGGTGGATACGCAGTATTTT
16,TRBD2,TRBV7-8,few,TRBJ2-1,CASSPSVAGARNEQFF,TGTGCCAGCAGCCCTTCGGTAGCGGGGGCCCGGAATGAGCAGTTCTTC
12,NA,TRBV29-1,few,TRBJ2-3,CSVDQHTDTQYF,TGCAGCGTTGACCAGCACACAGATACGCAGTATTTT
18,TRBD1,TRBV5-5,few,TRBJ2-3,CASSLGDRGIGSTDTQYF,TGTGCCAGCAGCTTGGGGGACAGGGGAATTGGGAGCACAGATACGCAGTATTTT
12,NA,TRBV20-1,few,TRBJ1-1,CGLGRGGTEAFF,TGCGGGTTAGGCCGGGGTGGAACTGAAGCTTTCTTT
16,NA,TRBV7-9,few,TRBJ2-1,CASSLVPVRTDNEQFF,TGTGCCAGCAGCTTAGTCCCAGTGAGAACTGACAATGAGCAGTTCTTC
12,NA,TRBV19,many,TRBJ2-3,CASSIRSDTQYF,TGTGCCAGTAGTATTCGGAGTGATACGCAGTATTTT
14,NA,TRBV6-1,few,TRBJ2-7,CASDPRGRYYEQYF,TGTGCCAGTGATCCCCGCGGACGGTACTACGAGCAGTACTTC
14,NA,TRBV2,NA,TRBJ2-7,CASTFGPGYYEQYF,TGTGCCAGCACTTTTGGCCCCGGGTACTACGAGCAGTACTTC
14,NA,TRBV12-3/TRBV12-4,few,TRBJ2-3,CASIRAPSTDTQYF,TGTGCCAGCATTAGGGCCCCTAGCACAGATACGCAGTATTTT
12,NA,TRBV29-1,NA,TRBJ2-7,CSAAQGTYEQYF,TGCAGCGCCGCCCAGGGTACCTACGAGCAGTACTTC
14,NA,TRBV6-6,NA,TRBJ1-1,CASSRQPQNTEAFF,TGTGCCAGCAGCCGACAACCCCAGAACACTGAAGCTTTCTTT
13,TRBD1,TRBV2,few,TRBJ1-1,CASSQLRQGRGFF,TGTGCCAGCAGCCAACTCAGACAGGGAAGGGGTTTCTTT
13,NA,TRBV10-3,many,TRBJ2-6,CAITGTGANVLTF,TGTGCCATCACAGGGACTGGGGCCAACGTCCTGACTTTC
15,TRBD2,TRBV6-1,NA,TRBJ2-1,CASTLEGAGGREQFF,TGTGCCAGCACCCTGGAGGGAGCGGGGGGGCGTGAGCAGTTCTTC
15,TRBD1,TRBV10-3,many,TRBJ2-1,CAISEMTGRHNEQFF,TGTGCCATCAGTGAAATGACAGGGCGACACAATGAGCAGTTCTTC
13,NA,TRBV7-9,many,TRBJ2-3,CASGAGAPDTQYF,TGTGCCAGCGGGGCCGGGGCCCCAGATACGCAGTATTTT
12,NA,TRBV4-3,many,TRBJ1-5,CASSQVGGPQHF,TGCGCCAGCAGCCAAGTTGGTGGGCCCCAGCATTTT
15,NA,TRBV14,NA,TRBJ1-1,CASTPTRGMVAEAFF,TGTGCCAGCACTCCCACCCGCGGGATGGTCGCTGAAGCTTTCTTT
13,NA,TRBV29-1,few,TRBJ2-2,CSVDRMNTGELFF,TGCAGCGTTGACAGGATGAACACCGGGGAGCTGTTTTTT
19,TRBD2,TRBV18,NA,TRBJ2-4,CASSPGPGLAGSAKNIQYF,TGTGCCAGCTCACCTGGACCGGGACTAGCGGGGTCGGCCAAAAACATTCAGTACTTC
15,NA,TRBV6-2/TRBV6-3,few,TRBJ2-1,CASRWPGVGYNEQFF,TGTGCCAGCAGATGGCCTGGAGTGGGCTACAATGAGCAGTTCTTC
11,NA,TRBV13,NA,TRBJ2-3,CASMQADTQYF,TGTGCCAGCATGCAGGCAGATACGCAGTATTTT